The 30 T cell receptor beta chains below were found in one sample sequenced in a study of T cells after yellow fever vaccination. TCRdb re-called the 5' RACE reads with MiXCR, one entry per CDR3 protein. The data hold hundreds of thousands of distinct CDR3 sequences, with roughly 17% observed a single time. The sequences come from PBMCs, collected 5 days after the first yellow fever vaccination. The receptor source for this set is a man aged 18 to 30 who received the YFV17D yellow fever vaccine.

In nucleotides, the CDR3 is TGCGCCAGCAGGTCCGGGCCTGAGCAGTACTTC. Its protein is CASRSGPEQYF. The gene calls are TRBV5-1 and TRBJ2-7; D unresolved. V dropped 5 bases and J dropped 7 bases, with 10 bases sitting between them. The length of the CDR3 is 11 residues. The germline gives CDR1 SGHRS, CDR2 YFSETQ.

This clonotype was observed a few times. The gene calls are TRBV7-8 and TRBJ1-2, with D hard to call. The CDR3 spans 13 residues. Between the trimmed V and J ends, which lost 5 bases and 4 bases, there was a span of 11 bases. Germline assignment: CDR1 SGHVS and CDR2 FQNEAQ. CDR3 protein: CASSPDESYGYTF. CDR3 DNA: TGTGCCAGCAGCCCGGACGAGTCCTATGGCTACACCTTC. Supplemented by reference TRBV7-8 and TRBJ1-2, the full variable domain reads GAGVSQSPRYKVAKRGQDVALRCDPISGHVSLFWYQQALGQGPEFLTYFQNEAQLDKSGLPSDRFFAERPEGSVSTLKIQRTQQEDSAVYLCASSPDESYGYTFGSGTRLTVV.

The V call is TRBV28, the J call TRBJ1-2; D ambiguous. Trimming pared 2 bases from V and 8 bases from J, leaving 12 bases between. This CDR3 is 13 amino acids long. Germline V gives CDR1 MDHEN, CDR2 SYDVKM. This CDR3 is CASSLPAPQGYTF. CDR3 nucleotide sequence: TGTGCCAGCAGTTTACCCGCCCCACAGGGCTACACCTTC.

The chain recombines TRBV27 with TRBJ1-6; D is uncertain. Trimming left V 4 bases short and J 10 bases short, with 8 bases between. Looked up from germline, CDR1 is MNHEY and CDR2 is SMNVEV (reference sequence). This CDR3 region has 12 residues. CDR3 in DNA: TGTGCCAGCAGTTCGGCGGGCTCACCCCTCCACTTT. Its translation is CASSSAGSPLHF.

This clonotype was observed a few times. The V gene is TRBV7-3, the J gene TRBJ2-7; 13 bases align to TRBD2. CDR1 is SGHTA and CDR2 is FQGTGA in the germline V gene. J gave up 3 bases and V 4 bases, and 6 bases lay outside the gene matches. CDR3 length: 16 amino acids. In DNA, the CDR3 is TGTGCCAGCAGCTCCTCCGGGACTAGCGGGGACTACGAGCAGTACTTC. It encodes CASSSSGTSGDYEQYF.

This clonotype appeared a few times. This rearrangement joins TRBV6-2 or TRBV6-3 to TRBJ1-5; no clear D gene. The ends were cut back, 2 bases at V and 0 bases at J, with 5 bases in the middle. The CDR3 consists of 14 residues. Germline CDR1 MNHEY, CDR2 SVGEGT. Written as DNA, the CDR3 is TGTGCCAGCAGTTACGGTTTTAGCAATCAGCCCCAGCATTTT. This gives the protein CASSYGFSNQPQHF.

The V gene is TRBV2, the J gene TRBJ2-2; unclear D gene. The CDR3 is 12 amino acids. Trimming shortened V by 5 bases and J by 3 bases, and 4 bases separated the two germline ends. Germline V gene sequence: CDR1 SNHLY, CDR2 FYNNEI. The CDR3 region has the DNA TGTGCCAGCAGTTGGGACACCGGGGAGCTGTTTTTT. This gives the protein CASSWDTGELFF.

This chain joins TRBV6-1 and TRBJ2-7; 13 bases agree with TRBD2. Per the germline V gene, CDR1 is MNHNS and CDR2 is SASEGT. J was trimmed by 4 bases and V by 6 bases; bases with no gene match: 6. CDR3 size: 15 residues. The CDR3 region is CASSPRTSGGYEQYF. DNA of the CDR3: TGTGCCAGCAGCCCTAGGACTAGCGGGGGTTACGAGCAGTACTTC.

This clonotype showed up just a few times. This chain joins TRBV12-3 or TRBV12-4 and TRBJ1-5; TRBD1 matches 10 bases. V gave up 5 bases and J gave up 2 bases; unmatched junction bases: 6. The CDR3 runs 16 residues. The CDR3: CASSPGQGEGNQPQHF. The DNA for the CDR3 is TGTGCCAGCAGTCCCGGACAGGGGGAGGGCAATCAGCCCCAGCATTTT.

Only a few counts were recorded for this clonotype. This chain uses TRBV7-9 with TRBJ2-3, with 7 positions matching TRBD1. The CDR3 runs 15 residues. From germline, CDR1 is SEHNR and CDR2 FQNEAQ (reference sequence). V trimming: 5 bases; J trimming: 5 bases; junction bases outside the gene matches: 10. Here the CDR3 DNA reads TGTGCCAGCAGCCCCCACAGGGGTGGACAAGATACGCAGTATTTT. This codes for CASSPHRGGQDTQYF.

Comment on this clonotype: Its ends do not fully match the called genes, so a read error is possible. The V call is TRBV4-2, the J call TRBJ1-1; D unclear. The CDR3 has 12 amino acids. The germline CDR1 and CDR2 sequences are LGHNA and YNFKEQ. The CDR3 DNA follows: TGTGCCAGCAGCCTCTCGAACACTGAACCTTTCTTT. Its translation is CASSLSNTEPFF.

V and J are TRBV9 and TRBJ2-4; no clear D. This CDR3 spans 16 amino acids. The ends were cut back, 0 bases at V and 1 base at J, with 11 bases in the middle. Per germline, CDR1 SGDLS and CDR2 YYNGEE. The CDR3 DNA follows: TGTGCCAGCAGCGTAGAACCGATCGGGGCCAAAAACATTCAGTACTTC. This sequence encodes CASSVEPIGAKNIQYF.

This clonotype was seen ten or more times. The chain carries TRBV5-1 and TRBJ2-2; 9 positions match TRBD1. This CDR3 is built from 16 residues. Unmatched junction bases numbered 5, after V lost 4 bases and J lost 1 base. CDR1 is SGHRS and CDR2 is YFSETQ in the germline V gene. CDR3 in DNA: TGCGCCAGCAGCCCGGGGACAGGGTGGAACACCGGGGAGCTGTTTTTT. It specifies CASSPGTGWNTGELFF.

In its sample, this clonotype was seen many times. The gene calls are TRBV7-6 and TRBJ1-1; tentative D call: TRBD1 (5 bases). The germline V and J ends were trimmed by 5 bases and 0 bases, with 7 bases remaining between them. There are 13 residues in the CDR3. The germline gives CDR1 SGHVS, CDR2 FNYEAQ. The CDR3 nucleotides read TGTGCCAGCAGCCGACAGATGAACACTGAAGCTTTCTTT. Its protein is CASSRQMNTEAFF. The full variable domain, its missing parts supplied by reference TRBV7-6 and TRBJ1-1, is GAGVSQSPRYKVTKRGQDVALRCDPISGHVSLYWYRQALGQGPEFLTYFNYEAQQDKSGLPNDRFSAERPEGSISTLTIQRTEQRDSAMYRCASSRQMNTEAFFGQGTRLTVV.

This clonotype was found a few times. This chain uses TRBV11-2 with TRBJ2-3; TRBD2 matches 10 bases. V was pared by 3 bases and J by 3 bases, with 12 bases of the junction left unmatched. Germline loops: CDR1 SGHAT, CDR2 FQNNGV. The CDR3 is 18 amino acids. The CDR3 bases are TGTGCCAGCAGCTTTGTGTGGGGTAGCGGGGGGTCAACAGATACGCAGTATTTT. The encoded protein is CASSFVWGSGGSTDTQYF.

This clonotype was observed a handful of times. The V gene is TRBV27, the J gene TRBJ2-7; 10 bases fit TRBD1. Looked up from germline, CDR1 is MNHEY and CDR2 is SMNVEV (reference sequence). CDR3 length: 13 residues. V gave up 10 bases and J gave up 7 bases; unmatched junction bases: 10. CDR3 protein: CATPDRGGNEQYF. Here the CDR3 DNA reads TGTGCCACCCCGGACAGGGGGGGAAATGAGCAGTACTTC.

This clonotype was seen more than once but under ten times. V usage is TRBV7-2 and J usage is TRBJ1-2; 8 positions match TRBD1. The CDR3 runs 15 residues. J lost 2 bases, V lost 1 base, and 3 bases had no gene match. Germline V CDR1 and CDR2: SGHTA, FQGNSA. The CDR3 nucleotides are TGTGCCAGCAGCTTAGACACAGGGGGGAACTATGGCTACACCTTC. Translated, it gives CASSLDTGGNYGYTF.

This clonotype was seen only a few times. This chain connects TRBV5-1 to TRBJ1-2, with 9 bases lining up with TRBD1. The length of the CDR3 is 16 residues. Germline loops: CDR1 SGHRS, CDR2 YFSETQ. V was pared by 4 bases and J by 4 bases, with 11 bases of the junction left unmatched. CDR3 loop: CASSPGQDRGVYGYTF. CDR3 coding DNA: TGCGCCAGCAGCCCCGGACAGGACAGGGGTGTCTATGGCTACACCTTC.

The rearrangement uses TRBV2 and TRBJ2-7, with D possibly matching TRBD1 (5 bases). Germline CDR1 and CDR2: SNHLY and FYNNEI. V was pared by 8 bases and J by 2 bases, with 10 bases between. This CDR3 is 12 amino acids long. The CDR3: CASWGGTYEQYV. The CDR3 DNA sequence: TGTGCCAGCTGGGGCGGAACCTACGAGCAGTACGTC.

The chain's CDR3 is CASTQTGQGESDTQYF. CDR3 nucleotide sequence: TGTGCCAGCACTCAGACGGGACAGGGTGAATCAGATACGCAGTATTTT. The V and J genes are TRBV7-3 and TRBJ2-3; 9 bases line up with TRBD1. The CDR3 is 16 residues long. J lost 4 bases, V lost 7 bases, and 12 bases had no gene match. Germline CDR1 reads SGHTA; CDR2 reads FQGTGA.

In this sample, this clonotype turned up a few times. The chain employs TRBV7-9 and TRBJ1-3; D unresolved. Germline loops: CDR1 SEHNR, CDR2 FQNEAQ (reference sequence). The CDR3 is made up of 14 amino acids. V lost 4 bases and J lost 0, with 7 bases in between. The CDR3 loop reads CASSWSVSGNTIYF. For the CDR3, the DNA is TGTGCCAGCAGCTGGAGCGTCTCTGGAAACACCATATATTTT.

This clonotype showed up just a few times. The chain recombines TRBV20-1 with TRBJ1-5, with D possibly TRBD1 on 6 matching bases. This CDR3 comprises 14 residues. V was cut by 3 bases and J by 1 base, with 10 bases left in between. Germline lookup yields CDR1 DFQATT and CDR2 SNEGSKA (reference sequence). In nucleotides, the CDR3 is TGCAGTGCTAGTACAGGGTTAAGCAATCAGCCCCAGCATTTT. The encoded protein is CSASTGLSNQPQHF.

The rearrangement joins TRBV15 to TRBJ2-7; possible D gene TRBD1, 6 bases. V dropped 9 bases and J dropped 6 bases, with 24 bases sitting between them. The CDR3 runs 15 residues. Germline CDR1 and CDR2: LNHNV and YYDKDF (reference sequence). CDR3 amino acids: CATGDNREGGSEQYF. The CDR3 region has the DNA TGTGCCACGGGGGACAACAGGGAAGGAGGTAGCGAGCAGTACTTC.

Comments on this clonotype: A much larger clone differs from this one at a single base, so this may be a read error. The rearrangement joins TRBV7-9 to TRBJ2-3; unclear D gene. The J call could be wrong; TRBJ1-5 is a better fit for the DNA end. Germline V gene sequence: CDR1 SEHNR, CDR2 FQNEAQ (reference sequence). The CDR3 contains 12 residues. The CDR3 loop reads CASSSDQDTQHF. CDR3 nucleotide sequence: TGTGCCAGCAGCTCGGATCAGGATACGCAGCATTTT.

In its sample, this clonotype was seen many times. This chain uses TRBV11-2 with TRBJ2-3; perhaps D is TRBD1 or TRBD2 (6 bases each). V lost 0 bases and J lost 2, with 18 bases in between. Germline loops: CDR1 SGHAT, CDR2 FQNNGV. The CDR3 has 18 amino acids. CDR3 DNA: TGTGCCAGCAGCTTAGAGGAGGGGGTAGCGGAGCCCACAGATACGCAGTATTTT. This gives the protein CASSLEEGVAEPTDTQYF.

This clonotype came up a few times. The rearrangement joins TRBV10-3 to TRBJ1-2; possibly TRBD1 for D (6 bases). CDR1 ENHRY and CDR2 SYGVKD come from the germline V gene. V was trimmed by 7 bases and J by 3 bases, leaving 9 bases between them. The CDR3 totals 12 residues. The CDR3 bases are TGTGCCATCACAGGGGTTGACTATGGCTACACCTTC. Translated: CAITGVDYGYTF.

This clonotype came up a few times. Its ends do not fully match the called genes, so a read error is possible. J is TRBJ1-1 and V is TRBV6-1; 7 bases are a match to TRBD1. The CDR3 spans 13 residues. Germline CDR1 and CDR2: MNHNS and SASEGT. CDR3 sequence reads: CASRWDSQTGAFF. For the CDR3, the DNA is TGTGCCAGCAGATGGGACAGCCAGACTGGAGCTTTCTTT.

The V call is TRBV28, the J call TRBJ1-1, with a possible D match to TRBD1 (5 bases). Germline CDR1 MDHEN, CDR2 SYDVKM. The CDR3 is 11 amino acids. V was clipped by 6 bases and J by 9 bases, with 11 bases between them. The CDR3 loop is CASSPGQKAFF. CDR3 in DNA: TGTGCCAGCAGCCCGGGGCAAAAAGCTTTCTTT.

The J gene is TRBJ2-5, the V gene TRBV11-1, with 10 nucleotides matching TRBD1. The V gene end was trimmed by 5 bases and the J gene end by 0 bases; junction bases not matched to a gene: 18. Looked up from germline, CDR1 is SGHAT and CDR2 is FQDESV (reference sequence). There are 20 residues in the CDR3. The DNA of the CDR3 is TGTGCCAGCAGCGTAGGGGTTGGGACAGGGGCCCTCGGGAACCAAGAGACCCAGTACTTC. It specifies CASSVGVGTGALGNQETQYF.

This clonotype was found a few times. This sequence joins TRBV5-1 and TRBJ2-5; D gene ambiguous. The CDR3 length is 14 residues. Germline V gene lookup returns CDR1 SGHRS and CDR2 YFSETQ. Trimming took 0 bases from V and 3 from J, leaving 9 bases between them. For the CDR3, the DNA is TGCGCCAGCAGCTTGGAACAGCCTAAAGAGACCCAGTACTTC. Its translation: CASSLEQPKETQYF.